This TCR beta chain was retrieved from a study of blood T cell repertoires in COVID-19. Study-level background: The origin of the acute and convalescent COVID-19 samples was the United States, Italy and Spain.

The CDR3 totals 15 residues. The ends lost 3 bases at V and 0 bases at J; junction bases unmatched: 5. Germline CDR1 and CDR2: MDHEN and SYDVKM. Seattle's cohort entered during active infection and was followed longitudinally. Source study methods: Using reference gene primer amplification, nucleated cell counts were estimated. This table comes from immunoSEQ multiplex PCR, and its TCRdb copy is limited to in-frame clones, with some not included. The V and J calls and clone size come from that table; D and trimming were worked out from the DNA. The profile shows 300,000 to 350,000 clones, over 75% of them singletons.

Source material: peripheral blood. The sequence was obtained from a woman aged 25 to 39 with COVID-19, enrolled during active disease. The rearrangement joins TRBV28 to TRBJ2-7; TRBD2 matches 7 bases. CDR3 sequence (DNA): TGTGCCAGCAGTTTTGTCTTAGCGGGCTCCTACGAGCAGTACTTC. Amino acid sequence: CASSFVLAGSYEQYF.